This T cell receptor beta chain appears in the sequencing data of a study of vaccination and CD4 T cells after COVID-19. Overall study: Researchers treated control cultures with a CEFX pool, an HIV-1 Nef pool, or no peptide. General study findings and limits: Investigators enrolled relatively few convalescent patients and included no early post-infection timepoints. Spike mono-reactivity marked 304 of 307 vaccine-specific clones in convalescent patients.

Sequencing of the DNA from cultured CD4+ T cells was carried out with the Oncomine TCR Beta short-read assay. From CD4+ T cells that had been cultured, genomic DNA was extracted. MiXCR was run by TCRdb on the PCR reads, yielding one entry per CDR3 protein. The sample shows over 14,000 distinct CDR3 sequences, roughly 29% of them seen only once. Trimming at V came to 2 bases and at J to 1 base, leaving 2 bases not matched to a gene. The germline gives CDR1 DFQATT, CDR2 SNEGSKA (reference sequence). The CDR3 is 15 residues long. This clonotype was seen a handful of times. Its specificity is not known. Specified treatment: roughly ten-day PBMC culture with coronavirus spike peptide pools or control peptides (ViraFEST assay).

V gene TRBV20-1 combines with J gene TRBJ2-1, with 10 bases fitting TRBD1. The receptor comes from a human donor who received a COVID-19 vaccine. The sample here was CD4+ T cells from blood, cultured in vitro, taken before SARS-CoV-2 vaccination. In DNA, the CDR3 is TGCAGTGCTAGAAGGACAGGGGGTTCCTACAATGAGCAGTTCTTC. Translating gives CSARRTGGSYNEQFF.